This TCR beta chain was observed in a study of CD8 T cells in Susac syndrome. The study's findings and limits: That the number of individuals in its TCR sequencing and HLA analysis was relatively small was acknowledged by the study.

Germline V gives CDR1 KGHSH, CDR2 LQKENI. The CDR3 covers 15 residues. V was cut by 0 bases and J by 3 bases, with 12 bases left in between. RNA in amounts of roughly 0.5 to 1 ug was reverse transcribed with random hexamers. immunoSEQ multiplex PCR amplified TCR beta CDR3 across 54 Vbeta, 13 Jbeta. TCRdb called the immunoSEQ multiplex PCR reads again in MiXCR, with one record for every CDR3 protein. This table holds 140,000 to 150,000 distinct CDR3 sequences, approximately 94% found once. A few counts support this clonotype. Its antigen is unknown. Controls comprised healthy donors matched for age and sex.

The sample consisted of CD4+ T cells from PBMCs. This receptor was identified in a human donor in good health. This chain joins TRBV18 and TRBJ2-7, with D maybe TRBD1 (6 bases). The CDR3 spells CASSPPSGQLYEQYF. The DNA of the CDR3 is TGTGCCAGCTCACCACCTTCTGGACAGCTCTACGAGCAGTACTTC.